This T cell receptor (beta chain) was obtained from a study of beta chain features in type 1 diabetes. Study results and limitations: The VDJ junctions of type 1 diabetes patients carried fewer insertions and more deletions. Researchers cautioned that cDNA sequencing could over-represent cells with high TCR expression.

The CDR3 extends over 16 amino acids. CDR1 and CDR2 from the germline V gene are ENHRY and SYGVKD. The ends lost 6 bases at V and 3 bases at J; junction bases unmatched: 5. TCRB transcripts that were expressed got sequenced, as all of the isolated RNA had been reverse transcribed. Assay used: immunoSEQ multiplex PCR; TCRdb lists only in-frame clones, some missing. The data hold 150,000 to 190,000 clones, with roughly 8% observed a single time. Remarks on this clone: Its antigen is undetermined.

The chain joins TRBV10-3 to TRBJ2-3; 14 bases are shared with TRBD2. The sample consisted of central memory CD4+ T cells from blood. This receptor was identified in a man between 18 and 35 years old in good health. The CDR3 reads CAIRETSGRGTDTQYF. CDR3 coding DNA: TGTGCCATCAGGGAGACTAGCGGGAGGGGAACAGATACGCAGTATTTT.